These 13 T cell receptor beta chains were sequenced from one sample in a study of T-cell memory formation after mild COVID-19. TCRdb passed the 5' RACE reads through MiXCR, listing each CDR3 protein once. The table shows more than 350,000 distinct CDR3 sequences, with roughly 21% occurring only once. Material for sequencing was PBMCs or a T cell subset sorted from them (not recorded which). All receptors derive from an adult woman who had mild COVID-19 (a few samples of this study predate the infection). Cell type and time point are not known.

CDR3 sequence (DNA): TGCAGTGCTTCCCCCCTGTCGGGGGCTAGCGGGGGGCTATCCTACAATGAGCAGTTCTTC. It yields the protein CSASPLSGASGGLSYNEQFF. The V and J genes are TRBV20-1 and TRBJ2-1, with 11 positions matching TRBD2. After removal of 5 bases from V and 1 base from J, the junction contained 19 bases not matched to a gene. CDR3 length: 20 residues. Germline V gives CDR1 DFQATT, CDR2 SNEGSKA (reference sequence).

This clonotype has a count of ten or more. The chain links TRBV28 to TRBJ2-3; D is undetermined. CDR1 and CDR2 from the germline V gene are MDHEN and SYDVKM. Trimming pared 3 bases from V and 3 bases from J, leaving 10 bases between. The CDR3 is 14 amino acids. The CDR3 spells CASSFLAGTDTQYF. The CDR3 nucleotides are TGTGCCAGCAGTTTTCTGGCTGGGACAGATACGCAGTATTTT.

On this clonotype: One junction end does not reproduce the germline sequence, and a read error may be involved. This rearrangement joins TRBV20-1 to TRBJ1-4; no firm D call. The CDR3 is made up of 12 amino acids. Looked up from germline, CDR1 is DFQATT and CDR2 is SNEGSKA (reference sequence). The CDR3 bases are TGCAGTGCTAGAGATGGCCAAGCACCTATTATCTTT. Its protein is CSARDGQAPIIF.

This clonotype was picked up a small number of times. The chain employs TRBV28 and TRBJ2-2; 8 positions match TRBD1. This CDR3 is 14 amino acids long. The junction had 3 bases not matched to a gene; V was cut back by 8 bases and J by 1 base. Germline V CDR1 and CDR2: MDHEN, SYDVKM. The CDR3 DNA sequence: TGTGCCAGCGACGGGACAGGGAACACCGGGGAGCTGTTTTTT. Protein sequence: CASDGTGNTGELFF.

The genes are TRBV7-2 and TRBJ2-1; 9 nucleotides agree with TRBD2. The CDR3 contains 15 residues. V lost 6 bases to trimming and J lost 6 bases; unmatched junction nucleotides: 9. Germline values: CDR1 SGHTA, CDR2 FQGNSA. This chain's CDR3 is CASSVAGGPGNEQFF. The CDR3 nucleotides read TGTGCCAGCAGTGTCGCGGGAGGGCCGGGCAATGAGCAGTTCTTC.

This clonotype was observed a few times. The gene calls are TRBV15 and TRBJ2-1; D call uncertain. Trimming took 1 base from V and 6 from J, leaving 7 bases between them. CDR1 is LNHNV and CDR2 is YYDKDF in the germline V gene (reference sequence). The CDR3 sequence is 13 residues long. CDR3 DNA sequence: TGTGCCACCAGCAGAGTTAACGGCAATGAGCAGTTCTTC. Translated: CATSRVNGNEQFF.

The chain couples TRBV7-9 to TRBJ2-1; 9 nucleotides agree with TRBD1. Germline V gives CDR1 SEHNR, CDR2 FQNEAQ (reference sequence). With V trimmed by 1 base and J by 14 bases, 3 bases remained unmatched. The CDR3 totals 12 residues. The CDR3 region is CASSLGRTGEFF. The DNA for the CDR3 is TGTGCCAGCAGCTTAGGGCGGACAGGGGAGTTCTTC.

The chain combines TRBV6-5 with TRBJ2-6; 7 bases fit TRBD1. Germline V CDR1 and CDR2: MNHEY, SVGAGI. The CDR3 is 15 amino acids. With V trimmed by 5 bases and J by 0 bases, 1 base remained unmatched. The CDR3 region is CASSGTASGANVLTF. CDR3 nucleotides: TGTGCCAGCAGTGGGACAGCCTCTGGGGCCAACGTCCTGACTTTC.

The chain has TRBV20-1 and TRBJ2-3; TRBD2 matches 8 bases. This CDR3 is built from 17 residues. V shed 6 bases, J shed 0 bases, and the junction held 14 bases outside the gene matches. Germline CDR1 reads DFQATT; CDR2 reads SNEGSKA (reference sequence). CDR3 bases: TGCAGTGCCCCGGAGGCTAGCGGGCGGGGTAGCACAGATACGCAGTATTTT. Translating gives CSAPEASGRGSTDTQYF.

The V gene is TRBV6-5, the J gene TRBJ2-5; unclear D gene. The V end lost 6 bases, the J end lost 4 bases, and 21 bases lay between the germline ends. Germline V CDR1 and CDR2: MNHEY, SVGAGI. This CDR3 has 16 amino acids. The CDR3 DNA reads TGTGCCAGCAGCTACGGAGTCATCCGGTTGGGAGAGACCCAGTACTTC. The encoded protein is CASSYGVIRLGETQYF.

This clonotype was counted only a few times. The V and J genes are TRBV7-9 and TRBJ2-3, with a weak D call TRBD1 (6 bases). This CDR3 contains 15 residues. V lost 4 bases to trimming and J lost 6 bases, with 17 bases between them. Looked up from germline, CDR1 is SEHNR and CDR2 is FQNEAQ (reference sequence). CDR3 residues: CASSSFTGDRDTQYF. The CDR3 region has the DNA TGTGCCAGCAGCTCCTTTACCGGAGACAGGGATACGCAGTATTTT.

V usage is TRBV2 and J usage is TRBJ2-5; 10 nucleotides align to TRBD2. Germline lookup yields CDR1 SNHLY and CDR2 FYNNEI. V trimming: 7 bases; J trimming: 2 bases; junction bases outside the gene matches: 7. The CDR3 extends over 15 amino acids. The CDR3 DNA reads TGTGCCAGCAAGAAGACTAGCGGGCCACAAGAGACCCAGTACTTC. The encoded protein is CASKKTSGPQETQYF. Full variable domain (remainder filled in from reference TRBV2 and TRBJ2-5): EPEVTQTPSHQVTQMGQEVILRCVPISNHLYFYWYRQILGQKVEFLVSFYNNEISEKSEIFDDQFSVERPDGSNFTLKIRSTKLEDSAMYFCASKKTSGPQETQYFGPGTRLLVL.

This clonotype came up a few times. The chain joins TRBV3-1 to TRBJ2-1; D gene unclear. Germline V gene sequence: CDR1 LGHDT, CDR2 YNNKEL (reference sequence). Between the trimmed V and J ends, which lost 4 bases and 8 bases, there was a span of 12 bases. The CDR3 runs 13 residues. The CDR3 reads CASSLQSTHEQFF. DNA of the CDR3: TGTGCCAGCAGCCTCCAATCGACTCATGAGCAGTTCTTC.